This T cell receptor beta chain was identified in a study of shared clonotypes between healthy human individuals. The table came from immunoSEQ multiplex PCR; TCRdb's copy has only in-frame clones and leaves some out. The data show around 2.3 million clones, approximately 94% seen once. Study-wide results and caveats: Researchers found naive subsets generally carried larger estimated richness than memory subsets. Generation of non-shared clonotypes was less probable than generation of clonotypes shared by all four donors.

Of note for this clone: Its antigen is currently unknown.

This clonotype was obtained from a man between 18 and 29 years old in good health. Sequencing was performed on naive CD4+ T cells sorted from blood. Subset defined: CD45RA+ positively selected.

The CDR3 spells CASSQIGGYNYGYTF. The CDR3 coding sequence is TGCGCCAGCAGCCAAATTGGCGGGTATAACTATGGCTACACCTTC. The rearrangement uses TRBV4-1 and TRBJ1-2; D not resolved. This CDR3 region has 15 residues. Trimming cost V 2 bases and J 1 base, with 11 bases left between them. Germline loops: CDR1 MGHRA, CDR2 YSYEKL.